The 9 T cell receptor beta chains below come from one sample, sequenced in a study of T cell responses to AZD1222 COVID-19 vaccine. Using immunoSEQ multiplex PCR, the repertoire was profiled, and TCRdb retains in-frame clones only, with some absent. The table includes tens of thousands of clones, roughly 90% detected once. The sequenced sample was peripheral blood, obtained 28 days after the second AZD1222 dose. Receptors were obtained from an adult who received the AZD1222 COVID-19 vaccine.

The genes are TRBV6-1 and TRBJ2-7; maybe TRBD2 (5 bases). Per germline, CDR1 MNHNS and CDR2 SASEGT. There are 15 residues in the CDR3. With 0 bases removed from V and 2 bases from J, the gap between germline ends came to 11 bases. Written as DNA, the CDR3 is TGTGCCAGCAGTGAAGCCGGGGTCCCTCCCTACGAGCAGTACTTC. This codes for CASSEAGVPPYEQYF.

This chain links TRBV28 with TRBJ1-4; D remains unclear. V lost 3 bases and J lost 8, with 19 bases in between. CDR1 and CDR2 from the germline V gene are MDHEN and SYDVKM. CDR3 size: 16 residues. CDR3 sequence reads: CASSFPNSGPSEKLFF. The CDR3 DNA is TGTGCCAGCAGTTTTCCCAATTCCGGACCGAGCGAAAAACTGTTTTTT.

The rearrangement links TRBV5-1 to TRBJ2-5, with D unresolved. Trimming cost V 0 bases and J 4 bases, with 4 bases left between them. The CDR3 contains 12 residues. Germline CDR1 is SGHRS and CDR2 is YFSETQ. DNA of the CDR3: TGCGCCAGCAGCTTGGGACGAGAGACCCAGTACTTC. It encodes CASSLGRETQYF.

V and J are TRBV10-3 and TRBJ1-1; D remains unclear. V was shortened by 4 bases and J by 3 bases, with 9 bases between the two germline ends. This CDR3 contains 13 residues. The germline V gene has CDR1 ENHRY and CDR2 SYGVKD. CDR3 coding DNA: TGTGCCATCAGTGCCGGGTCTTACACTGAAGCTTTCTTT. Protein product: CAISAGSYTEAFF.

The chain links TRBV9 to TRBJ2-7; the D call may be TRBD1 or TRBD2 (5 bases each). Germline V gene sequence: CDR1 SGDLS, CDR2 YYNGEE. The CDR3 runs to 16 residues. Trimming removed 4 bases at V and 4 bases at J, with 21 bases between. Written as DNA, the CDR3 is TGTGCCAGCAGCTCACGAGGGGACGCGGGTTTGTACGAGCAGTACTTC. Protein sequence: CASSSRGDAGLYEQYF.

The chain employs TRBV5-8 and TRBJ2-2, with 7 bases fitting TRBD2. The length of the CDR3 is 15 residues. The V gene end was trimmed by 1 base and the J gene end by 4 bases; junction bases not matched to a gene: 4. Germline CDR1 reads SGHTS; CDR2 reads YDEGEE. The CDR3 sequence: CASSLFRGSTGELFF. The CDR3 DNA reads TGTGCCAGCAGCTTGTTTCGCGGGAGCACCGGGGAGCTGTTTTTT.

The chain couples TRBV10-2 to TRBJ1-6; D gene ambiguous. In germline, CDR1 is WSHSY, CDR2 SAAADI. V was shortened by 2 bases and J by 7 bases, with 18 bases between the two germline ends. CDR3 size: 17 residues. The CDR3 DNA reads as TGCGCCAGCAGTGAGCTTTTCGTGGGCAGAGAAAATTCACCCCTCCACTTT. Translation: CASSELFVGRENSPLHF.

CDR3 in DNA: TGTGCCAGTAGTATGGGCTTCCGGGGTTCCTACAATGAGCAGTTCTTC. Amino acids: CASSMGFRGSYNEQFF. The chain uses TRBV19 and TRBJ2-1, with D perhaps TRBD2 (5 bases). V was cut by 3 bases and J by 1 base, with 13 bases left in between. Germline V gene sequence: CDR1 LNHDA, CDR2 SQIVND (reference sequence). This CDR3 region has 16 residues.

The chain carries TRBV7-2 and TRBJ2-7; tentative D call: TRBD2 (5 bases). The CDR3 extends over 15 amino acids. Looked up from germline, CDR1 is SGHTA and CDR2 is FQGNSA. Trimming took off 5 bases at V and 4 bases at J, with 18 bases between the two ends. The CDR3 spells CASSLLVGLPYEQYF. DNA of the CDR3: TGTGCCAGCAGCCTATTAGTAGGACTCCCTTACGAGCAGTACTTC.